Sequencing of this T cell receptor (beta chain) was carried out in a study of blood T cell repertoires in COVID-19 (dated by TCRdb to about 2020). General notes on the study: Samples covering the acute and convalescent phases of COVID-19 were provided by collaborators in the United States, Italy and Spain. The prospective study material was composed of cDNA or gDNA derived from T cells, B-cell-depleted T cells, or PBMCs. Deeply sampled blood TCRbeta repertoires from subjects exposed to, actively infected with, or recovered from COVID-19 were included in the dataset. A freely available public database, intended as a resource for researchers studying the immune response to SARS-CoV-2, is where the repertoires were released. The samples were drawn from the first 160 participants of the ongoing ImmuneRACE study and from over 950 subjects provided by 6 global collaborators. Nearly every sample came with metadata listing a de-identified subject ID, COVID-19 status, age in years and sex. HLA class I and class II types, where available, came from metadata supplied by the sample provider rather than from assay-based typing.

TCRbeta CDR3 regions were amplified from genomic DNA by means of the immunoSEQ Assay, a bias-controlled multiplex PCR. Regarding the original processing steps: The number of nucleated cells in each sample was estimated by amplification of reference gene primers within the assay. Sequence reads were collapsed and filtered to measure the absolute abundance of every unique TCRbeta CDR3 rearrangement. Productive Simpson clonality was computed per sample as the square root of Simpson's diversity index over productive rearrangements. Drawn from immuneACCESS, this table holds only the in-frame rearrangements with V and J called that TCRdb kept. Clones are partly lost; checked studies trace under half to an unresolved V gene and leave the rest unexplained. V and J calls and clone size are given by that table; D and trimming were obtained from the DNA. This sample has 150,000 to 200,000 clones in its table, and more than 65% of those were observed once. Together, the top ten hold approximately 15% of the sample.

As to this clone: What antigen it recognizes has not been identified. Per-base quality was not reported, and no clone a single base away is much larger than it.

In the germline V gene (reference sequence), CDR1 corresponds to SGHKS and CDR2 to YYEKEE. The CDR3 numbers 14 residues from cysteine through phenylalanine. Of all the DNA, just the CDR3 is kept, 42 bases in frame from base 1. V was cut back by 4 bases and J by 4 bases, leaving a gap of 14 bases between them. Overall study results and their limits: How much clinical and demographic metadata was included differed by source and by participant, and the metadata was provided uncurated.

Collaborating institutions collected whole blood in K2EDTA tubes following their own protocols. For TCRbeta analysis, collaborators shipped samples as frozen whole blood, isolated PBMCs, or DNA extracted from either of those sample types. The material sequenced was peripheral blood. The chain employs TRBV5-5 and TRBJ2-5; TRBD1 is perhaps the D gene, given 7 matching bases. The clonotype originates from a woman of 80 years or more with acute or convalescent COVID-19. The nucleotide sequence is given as TGTGCCAGCAGCGCGGGACAGATTCCAGAGACCCAGTACTTC. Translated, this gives CASSAGQIPETQYF.